One sample yielded the 5 T cell receptor beta chains listed below, sequenced in a study of T-cell reconstitution after alpha-beta-depleted transplantation in children. Molecular barcoding with unique molecular identifiers was used for the TCRbeta library. TCRdb fed the PCR reads into MiXCR, producing one record per CDR3 protein. The sample contains fewer than 700,000 distinct CDR3 sequences, over 10% of which appear only once. The specimen was PBMCs, mostly from graft donor cells, collected 360 days after TCRalphabeta/CD19-depleted stem cell transplant. Receptors originate from a male patient younger than 18 who had a stem cell transplant for acute myeloid leukemia, so the T cells may come from the graft donor.

The chain is built from TRBV28 and TRBJ1-5; a possible D gene is TRBD1 (6 bases). CDR1 and CDR2 from the germline V gene are MDHEN and SYDVKM. The CDR3 runs to 13 residues. V dropped 6 bases and J dropped 7 bases, with 13 bases sitting between them. For the CDR3, the DNA is TGTGCCAGCAGGAAACAGGGAGGACAGCCCCAGCATTTT. It encodes CASRKQGGQPQHF.

The rearrangement links TRBV6-1 to TRBJ2-1; D may be TRBD2 (5 bases). CDR1 MNHNS and CDR2 SASEGT come from the germline V gene. The CDR3 runs 17 residues. V lost 6 bases and J 3 bases, leaving 21 bases between the germline ends. The DNA for the CDR3 is TGTGCCAGCAGGGCGCGGAACGAGGTAGGACTCTACAATGAGCAGTTCTTC. Its translation: CASRARNEVGLYNEQFF.

The chain recombines TRBV9 with TRBJ2-2, with D possibly TRBD2 on 5 matching bases. V shed 4 bases and J shed 6 bases, with 10 bases lying between them. The CDR3 runs to 13 residues. The V gene's germline CDR1 is SGDLS and CDR2 YYNGEE. The CDR3 spells CASSPDSAGELFF. The CDR3 DNA follows: TGTGCCAGCAGCCCAGATAGCGCCGGGGAGCTGTTTTTT.

With respect to this clonotype: Being one base from a much bigger clone, this may be a read error. V and J are TRBV28 and TRBJ1-5, with a possible D match to TRBD1 (5 bases). This CDR3 has 12 residues. The germline V gene encodes CDR1 MDHEN and CDR2 SYDVKM. The CDR3: CASSSGLQPRHF. CDR3 nucleotide sequence: TGTGCCAGCAGTTCGGGACTTCAGCCCCGGCATTTT.

This clonotype was counted a few times. This chain joins TRBV6-5 and TRBJ2-7, with D tentatively TRBD1 (6 bases). Germline assignment: CDR1 MNHEY and CDR2 SVGAGI. The CDR3 runs to 16 residues. Trimming stripped 0 bases from V and 2 bases from J, with 14 bases between. CDR3 sequence: CASSYSVIQGTYEQYF. The CDR3 DNA follows: TGTGCCAGCAGTTACTCAGTTATACAGGGAACCTACGAGCAGTACTTC.